A selection of T cell receptor beta chains follows, all from one sample in a study of breast tumors, draining lymph nodes, adjacent tissues. TCRdb independently ran MiXCR on the multiplex PCR reads; one entry per CDR3 protein. The sample includes nearly 200,000 distinct CDR3 sequences, 30% to 40% of them seen just once. The material sequenced was axillary lymph node tissue. The receptors derive from a female donor with breast cancer. Some clones in this sample may be carry-over from other donors' samples. Each CDR3 is given without its conserved first and last residue. The order of the fields is J gene, V gene, CDR3 protein.

J: TRBJ1-2; V: TRBV11-2; CDR3: ASSLENNYGYT
J: TRBJ2-7; V: TRBV7-2; CDR3: ASSLGVRTGEQY
J: TRBJ2-5; V: TRBV5-6; CDR3: ASSSRTGGDQETQY
J: TRBJ2-1; V: TRBV29-1; CDR3: SGVYSYNEQF
J: TRBJ1-5; V: TRBV18; CDR3: ASSPGTGWDQPQH
J: TRBJ1-3; V: TRBV10-3; CDR3: AISERGFGNTIY
J: TRBJ2-7; V: TRBV5-1; CDR3: ASSFGGTVSTRPYEQY
J: TRBJ1-2; V: TRBV30; CDR3: AIIPANYGYT
J: TRBJ2-5; V: TRBV7-6; CDR3: ASSLMGTLYQETQY
J: TRBJ1-5; V: TRBV12-3/TRBV12-4; CDR3: ASSPTGWINQPQH
J: TRBJ2-2; V: TRBV7-2; CDR3: ASSSTSGITGELF
J: TRBJ1-2; V: TRBV5-6; CDR3: ASSFGDRGGRRGYT
J: TRBJ2-7; V: TRBV19; CDR3: ASSPQGGASTYEQY
J: TRBJ2-1; V: TRBV28; CDR3: ASTTGLAGGNEQF
J: TRBJ2-7; V: TRBV2; CDR3: ASRAGTRYEQY
J: TRBJ2-2; V: TRBV20-1; CDR3: SARDVTSVRGELF